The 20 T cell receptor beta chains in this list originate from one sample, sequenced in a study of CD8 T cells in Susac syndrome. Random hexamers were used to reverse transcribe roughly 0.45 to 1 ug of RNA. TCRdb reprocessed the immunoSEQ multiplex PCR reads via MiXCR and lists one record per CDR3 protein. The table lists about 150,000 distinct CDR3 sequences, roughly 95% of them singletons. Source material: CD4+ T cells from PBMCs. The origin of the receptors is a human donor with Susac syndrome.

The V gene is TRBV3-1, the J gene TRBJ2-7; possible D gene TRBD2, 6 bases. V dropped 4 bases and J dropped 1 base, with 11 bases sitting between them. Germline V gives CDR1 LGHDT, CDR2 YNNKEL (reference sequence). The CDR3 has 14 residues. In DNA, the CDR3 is TGTGCCAGCAGCCCCATCCGGGGGTCCTACGAGCAGTACTTC. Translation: CASSPIRGSYEQYF.

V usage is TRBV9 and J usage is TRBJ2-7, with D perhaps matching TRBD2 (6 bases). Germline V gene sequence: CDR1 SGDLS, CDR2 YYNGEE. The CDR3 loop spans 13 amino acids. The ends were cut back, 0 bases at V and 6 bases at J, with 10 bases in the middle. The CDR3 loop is CASSVAGEVEQYF. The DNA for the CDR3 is TGTGCCAGCAGCGTAGCGGGGGAGGTCGAGCAGTACTTC.

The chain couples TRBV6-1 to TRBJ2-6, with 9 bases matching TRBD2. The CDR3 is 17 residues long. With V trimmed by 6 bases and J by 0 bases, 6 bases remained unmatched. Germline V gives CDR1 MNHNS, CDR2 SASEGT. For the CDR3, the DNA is TGTGCCAGCAGGGAGAGCGGGGGGAGCTCTGGGGCCAACGTCCTGACTTTC. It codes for CASRESGGSSGANVLTF.

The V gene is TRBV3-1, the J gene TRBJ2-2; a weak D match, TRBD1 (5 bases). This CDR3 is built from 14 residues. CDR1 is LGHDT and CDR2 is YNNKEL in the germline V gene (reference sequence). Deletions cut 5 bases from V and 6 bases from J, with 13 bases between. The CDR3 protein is CASSNPWGAGELFF. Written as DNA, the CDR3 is TGTGCCAGCAGCAACCCTTGGGGCGCCGGGGAGCTGTTTTTT. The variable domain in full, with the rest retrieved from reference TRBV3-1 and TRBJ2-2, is DTAVSQTPKYLVTQMGNDKSIKCEQNLGHDTMYWYKQDSKKFLKIMFSYNNKELIINETVPNRFSPKSPDKAHLNLHINSLELGDSAVYFCASSNPWGAGELFFGEGSRLTVL.

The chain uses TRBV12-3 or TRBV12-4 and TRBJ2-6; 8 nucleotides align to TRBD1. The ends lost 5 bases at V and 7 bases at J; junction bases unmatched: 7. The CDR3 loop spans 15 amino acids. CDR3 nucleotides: TGTGCCAGCAGTCGTTCACAGGGGGTTGCCAACGTCCTGACTTTC. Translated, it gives CASSRSQGVANVLTF.

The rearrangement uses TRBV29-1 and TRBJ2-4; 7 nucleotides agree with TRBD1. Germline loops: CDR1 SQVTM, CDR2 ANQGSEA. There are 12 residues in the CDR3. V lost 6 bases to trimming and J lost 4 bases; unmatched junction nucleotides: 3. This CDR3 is CSVGQAKNIQYF. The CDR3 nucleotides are TGCAGCGTAGGACAGGCGAAAAACATTCAGTACTTC.

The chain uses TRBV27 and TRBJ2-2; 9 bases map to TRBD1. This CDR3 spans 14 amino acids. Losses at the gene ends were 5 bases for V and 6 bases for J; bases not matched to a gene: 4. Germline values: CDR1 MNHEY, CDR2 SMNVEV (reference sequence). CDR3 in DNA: TGTGCCAGCAGTCTCGGGACAGGGTCCGGGGAGCTGTTTTTT. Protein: CASSLGTGSGELFF.

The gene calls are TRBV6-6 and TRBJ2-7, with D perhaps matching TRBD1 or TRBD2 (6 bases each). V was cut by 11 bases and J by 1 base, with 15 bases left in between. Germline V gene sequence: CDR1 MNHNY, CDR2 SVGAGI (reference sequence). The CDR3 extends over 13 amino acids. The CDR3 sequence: CAHRETGSYEQYF. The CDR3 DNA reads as TGTGCCCACCGGGAGACAGGATCCTACGAGCAGTACTTC.

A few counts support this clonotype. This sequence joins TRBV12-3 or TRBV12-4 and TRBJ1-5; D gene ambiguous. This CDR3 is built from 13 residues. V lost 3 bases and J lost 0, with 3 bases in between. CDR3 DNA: TGTGCCAGCAGTTTCTCTAGCAATCAGCCCCAGCATTTT. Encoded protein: CASSFSSNQPQHF.

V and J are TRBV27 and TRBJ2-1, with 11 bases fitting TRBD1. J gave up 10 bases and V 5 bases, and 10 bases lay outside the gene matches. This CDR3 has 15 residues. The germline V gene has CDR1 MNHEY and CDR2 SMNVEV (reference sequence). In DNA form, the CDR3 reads TGTGCCAGCAGTACCGGGACAGGGGGATACAGAGAGCAGTTCTTC. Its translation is CASSTGTGGYREQFF.

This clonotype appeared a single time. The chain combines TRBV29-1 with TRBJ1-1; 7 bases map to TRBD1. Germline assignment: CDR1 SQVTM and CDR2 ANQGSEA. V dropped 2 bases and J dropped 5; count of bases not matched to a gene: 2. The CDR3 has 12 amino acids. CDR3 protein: CSVERGRTEAFF. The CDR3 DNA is TGCAGCGTTGAAAGGGGGCGAACTGAAGCTTTCTTT.

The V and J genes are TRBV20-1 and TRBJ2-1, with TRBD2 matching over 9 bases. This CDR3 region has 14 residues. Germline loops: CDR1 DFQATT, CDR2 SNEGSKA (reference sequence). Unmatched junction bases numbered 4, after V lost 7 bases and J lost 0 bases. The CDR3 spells CSVERGVSYNEQFF. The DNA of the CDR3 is TGCAGTGTAGAGCGGGGGGTCTCCTACAATGAGCAGTTCTTC.

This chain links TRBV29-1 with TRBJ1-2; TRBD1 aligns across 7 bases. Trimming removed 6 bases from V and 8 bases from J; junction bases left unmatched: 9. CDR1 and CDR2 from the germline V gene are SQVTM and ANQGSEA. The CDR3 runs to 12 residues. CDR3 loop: CSVAGTATGYTF. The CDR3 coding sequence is TGCAGCGTCGCCGGGACAGCGACGGGCTACACCTTC. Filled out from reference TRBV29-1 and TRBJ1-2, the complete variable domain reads SAVISQKPSRDICQRGTSLTIQCQVDSQVTMMFWYRQQPGQSLTLIATANQGSEATYESGFVIDKFPISRPNLTFSTLTVSNMSPEDSSIYLCSVAGTATGYTFGSGTRLTVV.

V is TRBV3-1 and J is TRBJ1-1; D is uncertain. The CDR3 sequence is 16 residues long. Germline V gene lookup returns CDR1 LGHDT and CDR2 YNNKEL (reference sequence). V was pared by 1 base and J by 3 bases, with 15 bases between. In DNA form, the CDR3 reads TGTGCCAGCAGCCAAGGTTGGGAAGGGTGGTACACTGAAGCTTTCTTT. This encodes CASSQGWEGWYTEAFF. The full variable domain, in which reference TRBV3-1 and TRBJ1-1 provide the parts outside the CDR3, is DTAVSQTPKYLVTQMGNDKSIKCEQNLGHDTMYWYKQDSKKFLKIMFSYNNKELIINETVPNRFSPKSPDKAHLNLHINSLELGDSAVYFCASSQGWEGWYTEAFFGQGTRLTVV.

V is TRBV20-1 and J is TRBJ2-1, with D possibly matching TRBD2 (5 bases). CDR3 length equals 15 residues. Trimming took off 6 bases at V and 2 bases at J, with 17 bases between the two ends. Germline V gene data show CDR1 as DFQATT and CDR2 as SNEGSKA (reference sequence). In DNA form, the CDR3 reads TGCAGTGCCAACCCCATAGGAGCGGCCTACAATGAGCAGTTCTTC. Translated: CSANPIGAAYNEQFF.

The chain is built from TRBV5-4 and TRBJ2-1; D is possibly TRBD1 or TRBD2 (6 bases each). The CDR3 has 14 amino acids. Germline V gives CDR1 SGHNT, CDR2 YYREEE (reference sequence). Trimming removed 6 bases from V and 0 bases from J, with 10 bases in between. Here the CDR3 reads CASNPGASYNEQFF. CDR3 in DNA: TGTGCCAGCAACCCGGGGGCCTCCTACAATGAGCAGTTCTTC.

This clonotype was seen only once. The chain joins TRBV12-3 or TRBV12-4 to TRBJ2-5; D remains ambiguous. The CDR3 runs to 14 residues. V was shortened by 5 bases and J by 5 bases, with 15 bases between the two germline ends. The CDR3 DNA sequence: TGTGCCAGCAGTGCACTGGACGTCCGGGAGACCCAGTACTTC. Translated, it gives CASSALDVRETQYF.

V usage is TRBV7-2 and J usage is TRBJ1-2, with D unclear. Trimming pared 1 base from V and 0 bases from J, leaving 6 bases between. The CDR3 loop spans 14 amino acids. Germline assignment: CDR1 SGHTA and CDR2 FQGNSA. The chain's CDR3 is CASSLVRANYGYTF. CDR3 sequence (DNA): TGTGCCAGCAGCTTAGTGAGGGCTAACTATGGCTACACCTTC.

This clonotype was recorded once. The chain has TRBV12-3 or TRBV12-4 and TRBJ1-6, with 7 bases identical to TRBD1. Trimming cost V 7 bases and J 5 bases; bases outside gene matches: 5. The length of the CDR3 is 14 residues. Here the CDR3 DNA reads TGTGCCAGCACCACGGGACAGAATAATTCACCCCTCCACTTT. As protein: CASTTGQNNSPLHF.

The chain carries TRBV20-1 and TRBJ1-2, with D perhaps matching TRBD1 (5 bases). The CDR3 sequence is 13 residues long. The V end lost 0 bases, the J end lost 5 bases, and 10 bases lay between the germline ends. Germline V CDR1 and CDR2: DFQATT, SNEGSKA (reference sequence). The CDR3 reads CSARDQGEYGYTF. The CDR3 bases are TGCAGTGCTAGAGATCAGGGAGAGTATGGCTACACCTTC.